The 30 T cell receptor beta chains below were found in one sample sequenced in a study of beta chain features in type 1 diabetes. The study, taken as a whole, reports: All four CD4+ subsets of Type 1 diabetes patients contained TCRB CDR3s that were moderately but significantly shorter.

These receptors' targets are unknown. Reverse transcription of all isolated RNA meant that expressed TCRB transcripts were sequenced. This table comes from immunoSEQ multiplex PCR, and its TCRdb copy is limited to in-frame clones, with some not included. The table records about 340,000 clones, less than 15% of them present only once. Specimen: naive CD4+ T cells from blood. These receptors all stem from a woman aged 18 to 35 with type 1 diabetes.

The DNA of the CDR3 is TGTGCCTGGGCCGTGGGGCTAGGCTACACCTTC. It encodes CAWAVGLGYTF. This rearrangement joins TRBV30 to TRBJ1-2; possible D gene TRBD1, 5 bases. CDR1 and CDR2 from the germline V gene are GTSNPN and SVGIG (reference sequence). Trimming left V 5 bases short and J 8 bases short, with 12 bases between. The CDR3 consists of 11 residues.

A note on this clone: The sample holds other DNA sequences that translate to the same CDR3. The chain recombines TRBV5-1 with TRBJ2-5; 9 bases are shared with TRBD1. J gave up 1 base and V 4 bases, and 2 bases lay outside the gene matches. Germline V gene data show CDR1 as SGHRS and CDR2 as YFSETQ. The CDR3 consists of 14 residues. CDR3 loop: CASSLGQGQETQYF. In nucleotides, the CDR3 is TGCGCCAGCAGCCTGGGACAGGGCCAAGAGACCCAGTACTTC.

Concerning this clone itself: At one boundary the junction diverges from the germline segment, which might be a read error. The chain joins TRBV4-2 to TRBJ2-5, with 8 bases matching TRBD2. The CDR3 runs to 14 residues. Germline V lookup: CDR1 LGHNA, CDR2 YNFKEQ. CDR3 sequence: CASSQDGTLAGLNF. CDR3 DNA sequence: TGTGCCAGCAGCCAAGATGGGACTCTAGCGGGTCTAAACTTC.

The table lists this clone with a few counts. The genes are TRBV4-1 and TRBJ1-2, with TRBD1 matching over 9 bases. In germline, CDR1 is MGHRA, CDR2 YSYEKL. This CDR3 spans 14 amino acids. With V trimmed by 3 bases and J by 7 bases, 6 bases remained unmatched. The CDR3 here is CASSHPGQGAGYTF. The CDR3 nucleotides are TGCGCCAGCAGCCATCCGGGACAGGGCGCTGGCTACACCTTC.

This clone was counted a few times. The rearrangement joins TRBV19 to TRBJ1-5; the D gene is possibly TRBD1 (5 bases). The V and J ends lost 9 bases and 0 bases respectively, with 15 bases between them. Germline CDR1 is LNHDA and CDR2 is SQIVND (reference sequence). The CDR3 sequence is 15 residues long. The chain's CDR3 is CASRGGANSNQPQHF. CDR3 bases: TGTGCCAGCCGCGGAGGGGCTAATAGCAATCAGCCCCAGCATTTT. The whole variable domain, remainder taken from reference TRBV19 and TRBJ1-5, is DGGITQSPKYLFRKEGQNVTLSCEQNLNHDAMYWYRQDPGQGLRLIYYSQIVNDFQKGDIAEGYSVSREKKESFPLTVTSAQKNPTAFYLCASRGGANSNQPQHFGDGTRLSIL.

V gene TRBV28 combines with J gene TRBJ2-1, with TRBD2 identical over 9 bases. CDR1 and CDR2 from the germline V gene are MDHEN and SYDVKM. V shed 6 bases, J shed 4 bases, and the junction held 22 bases outside the gene matches. The CDR3 has 20 residues. The CDR3 nucleotides read TGTGCCAGCAGAGACAACCCGGGACAGCGGACTAGCGCATTTTACAATGAGCAGTTCTTC. It is translated as CASRDNPGQRTSAFYNEQFF.

The gene calls are TRBV5-4 and TRBJ2-7; no clear D. The CDR3 loop spans 15 amino acids. Germline CDR1 is SGHNT and CDR2 is YYREEE (reference sequence). The CDR3 reads CVSSLAVGNSYEQYV. CDR3 nucleotide sequence: TGTGTCAGCAGCTTGGCCGTTGGCAACAGCTACGAGCAGTACGTC.

The rearrangement joins TRBV7-2 to TRBJ2-3, with D tentatively TRBD2 (5 bases). The germline CDR1 and CDR2 sequences are SGHTA and FQGNSA. Deletions cut 0 bases from V and 6 bases from J, with 10 bases between. CDR3 length: 14 residues. The DNA of the CDR3 is TGTGCCAGCAGCTTAGCGGGTTCGGGGGATACGCAGTATTTT. This sequence encodes CASSLAGSGDTQYF.

The V gene is TRBV27, the J gene TRBJ1-2, with D perhaps TRBD1 (6 bases). The germline V and J ends were trimmed by 3 bases and 4 bases, with 12 bases remaining between them. The length of the CDR3 is 14 residues. From germline, CDR1 is MNHEY and CDR2 SMNVEV (reference sequence). The CDR3 DNA follows: TGTGCCAGCAGTTTGGGGGGGGCTCGCTATGGCTACACCTTC. Amino acids: CASSLGGARYGYTF.

This clone was counted only a few times. This chain's CDR3 is CASLRTSGTYEQYF. DNA of the CDR3: TGTGCCAGCTTGAGAACTAGCGGGACCTACGAGCAGTACTTC. J is TRBJ2-7 and V is TRBV28; 10 bases align to TRBD2. The trim removed 8 bases at V and 2 bases at J, leaving 6 bases unmatched. This CDR3 spans 14 amino acids. Per the germline V gene, CDR1 is MDHEN and CDR2 is SYDVKM.

As concerns this clone: The sample has other DNA sequences that encode this CDR3 too. The chain has TRBV29-1 and TRBJ1-1, with D tentatively TRBD1 (6 bases). The CDR3 has 13 residues. The V gene lost 6 bases and the J gene lost 2 bases, with 13 bases spanning the gap. The germline gives CDR1 SQVTM, CDR2 ANQGSEA. This chain's CDR3 is CSVRGQLNTEAFF. For the CDR3, the DNA is TGCAGCGTGCGCGGACAGCTCAACACTGAAGCTTTCTTT.

This clone was seen a handful of times. This chain joins TRBV30 and TRBJ2-1; 9 nucleotides align to TRBD1. This CDR3 is 14 amino acids long. Losses at the gene ends were 4 bases for V and 3 bases for J; bases not matched to a gene: 4. Germline V gives CDR1 GTSNPN, CDR2 SVGIG (reference sequence). DNA of the CDR3: TGTGCCTGGAAAAAGGACAGGGGCTACAATGAGCAGTTCTTC. It specifies CAWKKDRGYNEQFF.

The sample holds a few counts of this clone. The chain recombines TRBV18 with TRBJ1-2; D remains unclear. Germline V gives CDR1 KGHSH, CDR2 LQKENI. Trimming took off 6 bases at V and 3 bases at J, with 14 bases between the two ends. The CDR3 length is 14 residues. CDR3 coding DNA: TGTGCCAGCTCCCCAAACCCAGCGGACTATGGCTACACCTTC. Its protein product is CASSPNPADYGYTF. The full variable domain, completed using reference TRBV18 and TRBJ1-2, is NAGVMQNPRHLVRRRGQEARLRCSPMKGHSHVYWYRQLPEEGLKFMVYLQKENIIDESGMPKERFSAEFPKEGPSILRIQQVVRGDSAAYFCASSPNPADYGYTFGSGTRLTVV.

V and J are TRBV25-1 and TRBJ2-2; TRBD2 matches 7 bases. Germline CDR1 is MGHDK and CDR2 is SYGVNS. The CDR3 is made up of 15 amino acids. J was trimmed by 4 bases and V by 5 bases; bases with no gene match: 7. In DNA form, the CDR3 reads TGTGCCAGCAGTCCCTCTCGGGGGGTCACCGGGGAGCTGTTTTTT. Amino acid sequence: CASSPSRGVTGELFF.

This clone was recorded a few times. The chain links TRBV5-1 to TRBJ2-6; the D is unclear. V lost 3 bases to trimming and J lost 0 bases, with 10 bases between them. The CDR3 covers 16 residues. CDR1 SGHRS and CDR2 YFSETQ come from the germline V gene. The CDR3: CASSSSFHSGANVLTF. The CDR3 coding sequence is TGCGCCAGCAGCTCATCATTCCACTCTGGGGCCAACGTCCTGACTTTC.

V and J are TRBV19 and TRBJ1-2, with 11 bases identical to TRBD1. There are 15 residues in the CDR3. Looked up from germline, CDR1 is LNHDA and CDR2 is SQIVND (reference sequence). J was trimmed by 4 bases and V by 6 bases; bases with no gene match: 7. DNA of the CDR3: TGTGCCAGTAGGACCCCCGGGACAGGGGGCTATGGCTACACCTTC. Amino acid sequence: CASRTPGTGGYGYTF.

The rearrangement uses TRBV13 and TRBJ2-1, with TRBD2 matching 12 bases. CDR3 length equals 18 residues. From germline, CDR1 is PRHDT and CDR2 FYEKMQ (reference sequence). V lost 5 bases, J lost 1 base, and 9 bases stayed unmatched. CDR3 coding DNA: TGTGCCAGCAGCCCCCGGACTAGCGGGACTTGGTCCTACAATGAGCAGTTCTTC. This translates into CASSPRTSGTWSYNEQFF.

The rearrangement joins TRBV7-3 to TRBJ2-3; 7 bases map to TRBD2. Germline CDR1 and CDR2: SGHTA and FQGTGA. CDR3 length: 15 residues. Trimming cost V 5 bases and J 3 bases; bases outside gene matches: 8. This chain's CDR3 is CASSRGGSQTDTQYF. CDR3 DNA sequence: TGTGCCAGCAGCCGGGGCGGGAGCCAAACAGATACGCAGTATTTT.

This chain uses TRBV5-6 with TRBJ1-1, with D unclear. Germline values: CDR1 SGHDT, CDR2 YYEEEE. This CDR3 has 12 residues. V lost 2 bases, J lost 9 bases, and 11 bases lay in between. The CDR3 loop reads CASSLPPNQAFF. The CDR3, as DNA: TGTGCCAGCAGCTTACCTCCTAACCAAGCTTTCTTT.

Comments on this clone: A read error may produce the germline difference seen at one junction end. The chain couples TRBV7-9 to TRBJ2-1; the match to TRBD1 covers 9 bases. The V gene's germline CDR1 is SEHNR and CDR2 FQNEAQ (reference sequence). This CDR3 contains 16 residues. Here the CDR3 DNA reads TGCGCCAGCAGCCCGGCGGGGACAGGGTCCTACAATGAGCAGTTCTTC. This encodes CASSPAGTGSYNEQFF.

About this clone itself: The same CDR3 is also encoded by other DNA sequences in this sample. CDR3 protein: CASSPGQTYEQYV. In nucleotides, the CDR3 is TGTGCCAGCTCACCAGGACAAACCTACGAGCAGTACGTC. The chain employs TRBV18 and TRBJ2-7, with D maybe TRBD1 (5 bases). Germline values: CDR1 KGHSH, CDR2 LQKENI. This CDR3 comprises 13 residues. V was cut by 2 bases and J by 2 bases, with 7 bases left in between.

This clone was observed a few times. The chain recombines TRBV11-3 with TRBJ1-5; D is unclear. Germline V gene sequence: CDR1 SGHNT, CDR2 YENEEA. Between the trimmed V and J ends, which lost 6 bases and 6 bases, there was a span of 18 bases. There are 15 residues in the CDR3. CDR3 nucleotide sequence: TGTGCCAGCAGATGGCCTTCTCCGGAGGGTCAGCCCCAGCATTTT. Encoded protein: CASRWPSPEGQPQHF.

The rearrangement joins TRBV29-1 to TRBJ2-1, with 10 bases aligning to TRBD2. Trimming at V came to 4 bases and at J to 0 bases, leaving 6 bases not matched to a gene. The CDR3 runs to 16 residues. Germline values: CDR1 SQVTM, CDR2 ANQGSEA. The CDR3 spells CSVGRLAGHSYNEQFF. The CDR3 DNA is TGCAGCGTTGGACGACTAGCGGGTCACTCCTACAATGAGCAGTTCTTC.

DNA for the CDR3: TGTGCCAGCAGCTTGCCCGGGATGGTCACTGAAGCTTTCTTT. Translating it yields CASSLPGMVTEAFF. This chain uses TRBV7-2 with TRBJ1-1; D call uncertain. The germline gives CDR1 SGHTA, CDR2 FQGNSA. V was trimmed by 3 bases and J by 4 bases, leaving 12 bases between them. The CDR3 has 14 residues.

This clone came up a few times. The chain joins TRBV27 to TRBJ2-7, with 10 bases fitting TRBD1. Germline CDR1 and CDR2: MNHEY and SMNVEV (reference sequence). With 5 bases clipped from V and 4 bases from J, the junction kept 8 bases outside the gene matches. The CDR3 runs to 15 residues. The DNA of the CDR3 is TGTGCCAGCAGTGTCCAGACAGGGGGCAGGTACGAGCAGTACTTC. Protein: CASSVQTGGRYEQYF.

The CDR3 sequence: CASSMQNYEQYV. The DNA of the CDR3 is TGTGCCAGCAGTATGCAGAACTACGAGCAGTACGTC. This chain uses TRBV2 with TRBJ2-7; D gene uncertain. CDR1 SNHLY and CDR2 FYNNEI come from the germline V gene. The V end lost 5 bases, the J end lost 3 bases, and 8 bases lay between the germline ends. The CDR3 runs to 12 residues.

This clone was picked up a small number of times. The chain links TRBV5-1 to TRBJ2-1; 14 bases are shared with TRBD2. CDR1 is SGHRS, CDR2 YFSETQ, per germline. With V trimmed by 4 bases and J by 7 bases, 7 bases remained unmatched. There are 16 residues in the CDR3. CDR3 sequence: CASSNQGLAGENEQFF. The CDR3 DNA reads TGCGCCAGCAGCAATCAGGGACTAGCGGGAGAGAATGAGCAGTTCTTC. Filled out from reference TRBV5-1 and TRBJ2-1, the complete variable domain reads KAGVTQTPRYLIKTRGQQVTLSCSPISGHRSVSWYQQTPGQGLQFLFEYFSETQRNKGNFPGRFSGRQFSNSRSEMNVSTLELGDSALYLCASSNQGLAGENEQFFGPGTRLTVL.

This clone was counted a few times. This chain joins TRBV10-1 and TRBJ2-1; TRBD1 agrees at 8 bases. Germline loops: CDR1 WNHNN, CDR2 SYGVQD (reference sequence). With 4 bases clipped from V and 3 bases from J, the junction kept 11 bases outside the gene matches. The CDR3 spans 17 residues. CDR3 bases: TGCGCCAGCAGTGGACGGACAGGGCCCTCCTTCTACAATGAGCAGTTCTTC. It codes for CASSGRTGPSFYNEQFF.

This clone was counted a few times. This chain joins TRBV7-2 and TRBJ1-1, with a tentative D call TRBD1 (5 bases). CDR3 length: 12 residues. Trimming left V 4 bases short and J 5 bases short, with 8 bases between. Germline CDR1 and CDR2: SGHTA and FQGNSA. The CDR3 DNA sequence: TGTGCCAGCAGCTACGGGGGAACTGAAGCTTTCTTT. Its translation is CASSYGGTEAFF.

The table lists this clone with a few counts. The chain has TRBV20-1 and TRBJ1-1; no clear D gene. CDR3 length equals 10 residues. V lost 7 bases to trimming and J lost 3 bases, with 6 bases between them. The germline CDR1 and CDR2 sequences are DFQATT and SNEGSKA (reference sequence). CDR3 in amino acids: CSVAHTEAFF. DNA of the CDR3: TGCAGTGTGGCTCACACTGAAGCTTTCTTT.